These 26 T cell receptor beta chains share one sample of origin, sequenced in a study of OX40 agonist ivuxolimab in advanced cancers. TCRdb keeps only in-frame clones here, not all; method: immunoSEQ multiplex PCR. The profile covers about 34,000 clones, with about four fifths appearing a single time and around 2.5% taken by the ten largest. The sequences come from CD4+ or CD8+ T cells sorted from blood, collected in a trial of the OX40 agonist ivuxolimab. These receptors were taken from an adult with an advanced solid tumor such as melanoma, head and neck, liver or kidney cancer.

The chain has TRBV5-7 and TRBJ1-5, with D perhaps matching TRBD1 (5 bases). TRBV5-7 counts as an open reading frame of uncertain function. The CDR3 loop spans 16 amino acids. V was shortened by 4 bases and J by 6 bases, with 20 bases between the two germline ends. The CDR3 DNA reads TGTGCCAGCAGCCCTATAGGTGCCAGGGATTTTCAGCCCCAGCATTTT. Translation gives CASSPIGARDFQPQHF.

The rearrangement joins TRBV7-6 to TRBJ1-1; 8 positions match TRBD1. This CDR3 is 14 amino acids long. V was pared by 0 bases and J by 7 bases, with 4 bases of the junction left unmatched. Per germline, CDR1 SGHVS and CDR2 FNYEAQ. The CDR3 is CASSLAGQVNEAFF. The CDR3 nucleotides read TGTGCCAGCAGCTTAGCGGGACAGGTTAATGAAGCTTTCTTT.

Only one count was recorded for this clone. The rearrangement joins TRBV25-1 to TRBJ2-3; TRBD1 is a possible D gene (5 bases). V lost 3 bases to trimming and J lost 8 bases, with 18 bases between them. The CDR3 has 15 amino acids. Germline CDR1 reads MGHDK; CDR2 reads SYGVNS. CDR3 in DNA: TGTGCCAGCAGTGAGGAAGGTCATGGGGCCCTTACGCAGTATTTT. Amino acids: CASSEEGHGALTQYF.

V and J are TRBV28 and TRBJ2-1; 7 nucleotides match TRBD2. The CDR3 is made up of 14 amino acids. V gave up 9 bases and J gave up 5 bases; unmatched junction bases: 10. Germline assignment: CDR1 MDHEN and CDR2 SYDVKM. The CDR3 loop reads CASKPGGPDNEQFF. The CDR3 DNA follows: TGTGCCAGTAAACCGGGGGGACCTGACAATGAGCAGTTCTTC.

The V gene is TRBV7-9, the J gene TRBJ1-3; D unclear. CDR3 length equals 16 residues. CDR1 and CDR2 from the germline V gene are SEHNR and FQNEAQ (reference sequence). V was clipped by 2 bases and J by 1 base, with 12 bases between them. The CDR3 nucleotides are TGTGCCAGCAGCTTAAGAGTCGGCGGATCTGGAAACACCATATATTTT. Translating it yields CASSLRVGGSGNTIYF.

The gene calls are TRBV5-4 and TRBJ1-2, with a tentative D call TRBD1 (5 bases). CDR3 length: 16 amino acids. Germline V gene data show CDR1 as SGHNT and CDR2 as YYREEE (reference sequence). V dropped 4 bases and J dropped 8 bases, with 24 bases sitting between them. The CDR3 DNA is TGTGCCAGCAGCCCACCACCTGCGGGGGACCCCGTAGGCTACACCTTC. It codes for CASSPPPAGDPVGYTF.

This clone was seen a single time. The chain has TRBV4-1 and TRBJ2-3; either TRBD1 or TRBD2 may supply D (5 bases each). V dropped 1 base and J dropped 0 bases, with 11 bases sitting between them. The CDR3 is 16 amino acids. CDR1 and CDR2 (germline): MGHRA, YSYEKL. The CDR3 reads CASSQARDVSTDTQYF. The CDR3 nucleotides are TGCGCCAGCAGCCAAGCCAGGGACGTGAGCACAGATACGCAGTATTTT.

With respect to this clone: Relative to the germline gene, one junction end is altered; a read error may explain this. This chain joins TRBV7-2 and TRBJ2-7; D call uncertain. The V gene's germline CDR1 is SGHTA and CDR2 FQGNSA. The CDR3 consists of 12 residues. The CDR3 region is CASSLGPRSKDF. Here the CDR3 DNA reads TGTGCCAGCAGCTTAGGGCCTAGGAGCAAGGACTTC.

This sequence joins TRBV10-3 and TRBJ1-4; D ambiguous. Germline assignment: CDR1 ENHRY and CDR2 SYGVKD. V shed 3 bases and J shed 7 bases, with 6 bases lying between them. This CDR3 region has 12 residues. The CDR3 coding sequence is TGTGCCATCAGTGATGTGGGTGAAAAACTGTTTTTT. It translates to CAISDVGEKLFF.

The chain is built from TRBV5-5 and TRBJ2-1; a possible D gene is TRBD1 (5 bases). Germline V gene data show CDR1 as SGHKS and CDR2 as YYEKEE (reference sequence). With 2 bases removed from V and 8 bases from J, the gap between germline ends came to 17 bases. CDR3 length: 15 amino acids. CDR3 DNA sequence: TGTGCCAGCAGCTTCCCTGGTAACCTAGGGGATGAGCAGTTCTTC. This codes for CASSFPGNLGDEQFF.

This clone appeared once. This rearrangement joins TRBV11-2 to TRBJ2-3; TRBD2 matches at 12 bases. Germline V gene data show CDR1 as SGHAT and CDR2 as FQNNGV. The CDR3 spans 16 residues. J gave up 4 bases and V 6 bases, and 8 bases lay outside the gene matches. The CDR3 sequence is CASSRRTSGNADTQYF. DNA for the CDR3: TGTGCCAGCAGTCGGAGGACTAGCGGGAATGCAGATACGCAGTATTTT.

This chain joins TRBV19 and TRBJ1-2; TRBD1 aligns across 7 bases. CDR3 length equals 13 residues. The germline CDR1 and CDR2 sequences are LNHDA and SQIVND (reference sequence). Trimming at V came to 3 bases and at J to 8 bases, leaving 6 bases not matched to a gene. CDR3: CASSIRGSKGYTF. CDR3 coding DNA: TGTGCCAGTAGTATCAGGGGGAGTAAGGGCTACACCTTC.

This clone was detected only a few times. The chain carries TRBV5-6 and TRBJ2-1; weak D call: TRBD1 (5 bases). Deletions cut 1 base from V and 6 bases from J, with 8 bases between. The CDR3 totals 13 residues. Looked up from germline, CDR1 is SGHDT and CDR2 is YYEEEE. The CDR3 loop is CASSLPQGNEQFF. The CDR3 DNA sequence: TGTGCCAGCAGCTTGCCCCAGGGCAATGAGCAGTTCTTC.

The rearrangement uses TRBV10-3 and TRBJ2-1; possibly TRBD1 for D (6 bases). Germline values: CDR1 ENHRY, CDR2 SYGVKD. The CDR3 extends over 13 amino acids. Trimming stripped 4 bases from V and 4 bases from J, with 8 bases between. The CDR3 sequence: CAISATGYNEQFF. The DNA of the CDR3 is TGTGCCATCAGTGCCACAGGGTACAATGAGCAGTTCTTC.

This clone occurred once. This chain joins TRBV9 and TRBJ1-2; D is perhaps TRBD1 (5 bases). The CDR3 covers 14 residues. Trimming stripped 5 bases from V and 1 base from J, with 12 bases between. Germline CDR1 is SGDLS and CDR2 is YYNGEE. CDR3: CASRGPDSNYGYTF. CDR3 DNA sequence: TGTGCCAGCAGGGGGCCAGACAGTAACTATGGCTACACCTTC.

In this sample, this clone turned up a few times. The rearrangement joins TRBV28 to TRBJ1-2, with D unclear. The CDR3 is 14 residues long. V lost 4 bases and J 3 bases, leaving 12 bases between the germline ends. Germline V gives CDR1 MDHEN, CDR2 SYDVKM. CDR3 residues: CASSSPAEYYGYTF. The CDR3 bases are TGTGCCAGCAGTTCGCCGGCGGAATACTATGGCTACACCTTC.

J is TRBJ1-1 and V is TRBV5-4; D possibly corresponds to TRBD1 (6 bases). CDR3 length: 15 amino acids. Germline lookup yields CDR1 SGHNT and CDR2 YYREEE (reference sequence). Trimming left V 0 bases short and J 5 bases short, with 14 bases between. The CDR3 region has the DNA TGTGCCAGCAGCTTGGGCACAGGGTTGATGACTGAAGCTTTCTTT. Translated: CASSLGTGLMTEAFF.

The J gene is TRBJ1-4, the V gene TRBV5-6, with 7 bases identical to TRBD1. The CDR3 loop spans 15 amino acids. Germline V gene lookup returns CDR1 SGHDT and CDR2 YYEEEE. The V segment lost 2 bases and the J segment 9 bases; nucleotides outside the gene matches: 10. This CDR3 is CASSFGFGTAKKLFF. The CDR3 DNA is TGTGCCAGCAGCTTCGGTTTTGGGACAGCGAAAAAACTGTTTTTT.

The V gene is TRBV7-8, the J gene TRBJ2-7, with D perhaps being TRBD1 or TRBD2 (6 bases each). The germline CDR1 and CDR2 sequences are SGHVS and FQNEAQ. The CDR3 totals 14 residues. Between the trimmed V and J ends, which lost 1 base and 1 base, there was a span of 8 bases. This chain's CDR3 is CASSLGGASYEQYF. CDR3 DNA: TGTGCCAGCAGCTTAGGGGGGGCTTCCTACGAGCAGTACTTC.

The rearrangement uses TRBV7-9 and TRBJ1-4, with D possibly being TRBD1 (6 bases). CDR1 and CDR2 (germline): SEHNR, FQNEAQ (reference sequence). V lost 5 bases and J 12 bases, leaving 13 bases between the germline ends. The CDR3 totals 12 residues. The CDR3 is CASSISTGQLFF. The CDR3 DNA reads TGTGCCAGCAGCATCTCGACAGGCCAACTGTTTTTT.

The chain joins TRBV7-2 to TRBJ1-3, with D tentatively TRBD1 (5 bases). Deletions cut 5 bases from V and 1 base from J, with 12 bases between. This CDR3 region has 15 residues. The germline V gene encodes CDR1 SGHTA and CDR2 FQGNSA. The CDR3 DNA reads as TGTGCCAGCAGCACGGCGACAGTTTCTGGAAACACCATATATTTT. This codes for CASSTATVSGNTIYF.

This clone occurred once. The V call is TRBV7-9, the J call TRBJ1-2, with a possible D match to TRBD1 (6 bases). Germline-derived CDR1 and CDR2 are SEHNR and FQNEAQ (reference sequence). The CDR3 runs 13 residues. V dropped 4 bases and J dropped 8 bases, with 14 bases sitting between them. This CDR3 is CASSWQPGQGYTF. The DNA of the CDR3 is TGTGCCAGCAGCTGGCAACCGGGACAAGGCTACACCTTC.

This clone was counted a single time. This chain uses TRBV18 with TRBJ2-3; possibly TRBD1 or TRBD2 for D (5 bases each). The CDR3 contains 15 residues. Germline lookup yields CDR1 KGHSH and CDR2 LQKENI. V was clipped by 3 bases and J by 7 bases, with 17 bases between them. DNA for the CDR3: TGTGCCAGCTCACCGTCCGGGACGGAGTCGTATACGCAGTATTTT. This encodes CASSPSGTESYTQYF.

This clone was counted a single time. The CDR3 protein is CASSLVEGGTQYF. The CDR3 DNA is TGTGCCAGCAGCTTAGTTGAGGGAGGGACCCAGTACTTC. The chain carries TRBV7-9 and TRBJ2-5, with D possibly matching TRBD2 (6 bases). Trimming removed 1 base from V and 7 bases from J, with 10 bases in between. The CDR3 extends over 13 amino acids. Looked up from germline, CDR1 is SEHNR and CDR2 is FQNEAQ (reference sequence).

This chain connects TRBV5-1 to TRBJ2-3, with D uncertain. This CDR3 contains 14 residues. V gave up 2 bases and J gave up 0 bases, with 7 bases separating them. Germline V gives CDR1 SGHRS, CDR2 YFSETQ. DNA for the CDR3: TGCGCCAGCAGCTTATCTGAGAGCACAGATACGCAGTATTTT. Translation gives CASSLSESTDTQYF. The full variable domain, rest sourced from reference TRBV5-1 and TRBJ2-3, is KAGVTQTPRYLIKTRGQQVTLSCSPISGHRSVSWYQQTPGQGLQFLFEYFSETQRNKGNFPGRFSGRQFSNSRSEMNVSTLELGDSALYLCASSLSESTDTQYFGPGTRLTVL.

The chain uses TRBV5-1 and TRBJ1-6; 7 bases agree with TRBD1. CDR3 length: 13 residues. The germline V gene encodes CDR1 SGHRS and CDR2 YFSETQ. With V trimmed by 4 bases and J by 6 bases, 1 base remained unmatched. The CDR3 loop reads CASSGTVNSPLHF. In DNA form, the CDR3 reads TGCGCCAGCAGCGGGACAGTTAATTCACCCCTCCACTTT.